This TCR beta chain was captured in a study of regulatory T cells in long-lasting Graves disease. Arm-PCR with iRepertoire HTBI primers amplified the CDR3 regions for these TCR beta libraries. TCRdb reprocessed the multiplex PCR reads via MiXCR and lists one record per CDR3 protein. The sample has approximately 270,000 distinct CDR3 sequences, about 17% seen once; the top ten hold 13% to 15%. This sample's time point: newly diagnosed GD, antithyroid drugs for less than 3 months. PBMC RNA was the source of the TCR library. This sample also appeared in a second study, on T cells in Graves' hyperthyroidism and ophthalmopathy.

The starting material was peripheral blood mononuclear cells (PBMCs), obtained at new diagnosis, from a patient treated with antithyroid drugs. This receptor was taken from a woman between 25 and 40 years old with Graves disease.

CDR3 nucleotides: TGTGCCAGTAGTATGGGACATAGCAATCAGCCCCAGCATTTT. As protein: CASSMGHSNQPQHF. The chain combines TRBV19 with TRBJ1-5; D possibly corresponds to TRBD1 (6 bases). V was clipped by 3 bases and J by 0 bases, with 6 bases between them. Per germline, CDR1 LNHDA and CDR2 SQIVND (reference sequence). There are 14 residues in the CDR3.